This T cell receptor (beta chain) comes out of a study of blood T cell repertoires in COVID-19. Turning to the study itself: COVID-19 samples collected from the United States, Italy and Spain covered acute and convalescent phases. Nucleic acid was either cDNA or gDNA, and it came from T cells, B-cell-depleted T cells, or PBMCs.

CDR1 is SGHNT, CDR2 YENEEA, per germline. This CDR3 has 15 residues. The germline V and J ends were trimmed by 1 base and 1 base, with 10 bases remaining between them. The data were produced by immunoSEQ multiplex PCR, yet TCRdb's version contains in-frame clones alone and is incomplete. The table records 120,000 or so clones, 70% to 75% of them present only once. In this sample, this clone turned up a few times. The V and J genes are TRBV11-3 and TRBJ1-1, with TRBD1 as a possible D gene (5 bases). The receptor comes from a man in his fifties or sixties with acute or convalescent COVID-19. The sample comprised peripheral blood. CDR3 amino acids: CASSLGTHSNTEAFF. The CDR3, as DNA: TGTGCCAGCAGCTTAGGGACACATTCGAACACTGAAGCTTTCTTT.